This TCR beta chain is drawn from a study of cytomegalovirus exposure and HLA in healthy donors. A note on this clone: Its antigen is as yet unknown.

Study outcomes and limitations: Later analysis showed most CMV-associated TCR beta chains appearing HLA-restricted. With DRB1 most and HLA-C fewest, TCR association rates differed between HLA loci in a later analysis. In a later analysis, TCR beta V- and J-gene trimming showed a link to a missense DCLRE1C variant.

V dropped 6 bases and J dropped 5; count of bases not matched to a gene: 7. This CDR3 comprises 14 residues. CDR1 and CDR2 from the germline V gene are ENHRY and SYGVKD. PCR amplification relied on 60 Vbeta primers (plus 13 Jbeta primers). Method: immunoSEQ multiplex PCR; TCRdb's copy keeps in-frame clones and lacks some. The table includes around 200,000 clones, roughly four fifths detected once. This TCR came from a man aged 45-65 years in good health and CMV-seronegative. Sequencing was done on a sample of PBMCs. J is TRBJ2-7 and V is TRBV10-3; 10 nucleotides agree with TRBD2. CDR3 nucleotides: TGTGCCATCAGGTGGGCTAGCGGGGGTGACGAGCAGTACTTC. It specifies CAIRWASGGDEQYF.